This T cell receptor (beta chain) was identified in a study of T-cell reconstitution after alpha-beta-depleted transplantation in children. The table lists this clonotype with a few counts. Its antigen is still unknown. Study-wide points: Approximately two months post-transplant, alpha-beta T cells reportedly originated from several hundred expanded graft clones. After one year, T-cell counts and TCRbeta diversity mostly came from new T cells. Some patients' high day-60 TCRbeta diversity was attributed to recipient cells surviving conditioning.

Trimming stripped 2 bases from V and 0 bases from J, with 7 bases between. The germline CDR1 and CDR2 sequences are SNHLY and FYNNEI. This CDR3 is built from 14 residues. TCRbeta library preparation incorporated unique molecular identifiers. TCRdb fed the PCR reads into MiXCR, producing one record per CDR3 protein. In the table there are about 250,000 distinct CDR3 sequences, roughly a quarter of which are singletons. This material consisted of PBMCs, mostly from graft donor cells, taken 360 days after TCRalphabeta/CD19-depleted stem cell transplant. This chain connects TRBV2 to TRBJ1-2; the D is unclear. The sequence came from a female patient aged 2-15 years who had a stem cell transplant for congenital amegakaryocytic thrombocytopenia, so the T cells may come from the graft donor. CDR3 sequence: CASSESAANYGYTF. DNA for the CDR3: TGTGCCAGCAGTGAATCAGCAGCTAACTATGGCTACACCTTC.